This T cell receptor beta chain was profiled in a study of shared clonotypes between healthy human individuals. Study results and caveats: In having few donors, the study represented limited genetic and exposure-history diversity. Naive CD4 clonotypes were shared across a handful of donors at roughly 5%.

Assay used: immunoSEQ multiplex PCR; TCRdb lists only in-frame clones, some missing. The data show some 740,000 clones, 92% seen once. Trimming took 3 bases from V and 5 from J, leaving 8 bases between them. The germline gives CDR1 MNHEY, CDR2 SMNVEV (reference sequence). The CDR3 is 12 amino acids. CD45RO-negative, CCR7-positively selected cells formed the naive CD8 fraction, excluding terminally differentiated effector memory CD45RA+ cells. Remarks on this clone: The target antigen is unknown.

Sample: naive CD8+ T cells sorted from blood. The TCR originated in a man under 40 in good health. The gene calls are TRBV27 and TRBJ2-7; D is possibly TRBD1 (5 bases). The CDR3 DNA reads TGTGCCAGCAGTTTCCCAGGGAACGAGCAGTACTTC. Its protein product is CASSFPGNEQYF.